This entry lists 32 T cell receptor beta chains sequenced from one sample in a study of blood T cell repertoires in COVID-19. Sequenced by immunoSEQ multiplex PCR; TCRdb stores in-frame clones only, minus some. The sample yields some 150,000 clones, approximately 88% seen once. The sample was PBMCs or T cells enriched from blood (not recorded which). Receptor source: a woman under 40 with acute COVID-19.

The chain employs TRBV5-1 and TRBJ2-5; possible D gene TRBD1, 6 bases. The CDR3 totals 14 residues. CDR1 is SGHRS and CDR2 is YFSETQ in the germline V gene. V dropped 1 base and J dropped 3 bases, with 10 bases sitting between them. Here the CDR3 reads CASSLTGFEETQYF. The CDR3 coding sequence is TGCGCCAGCAGCTTGACAGGGTTCGAAGAGACCCAGTACTTC.

J is TRBJ2-3 and V is TRBV7-2; D is ambiguous. The V end was cut by 4 bases, the J end by 5 bases, with 13 bases between. This CDR3 has 14 amino acids. From germline, CDR1 is SGHTA and CDR2 FQGNSA. DNA for the CDR3: TGTGCCAGCAGCTCCACCCGCCGGGTAGATACGCAGTATTTT. It translates to CASSSTRRVDTQYF.

This clone was recorded a few times. The chain links TRBV15 to TRBJ2-4; 9 bases line up with TRBD2. J gave up 6 bases and V 0 bases, and 9 bases lay outside the gene matches. Germline loops: CDR1 LNHNV, CDR2 YYDKDF (reference sequence). The CDR3 contains 17 residues. The CDR3 is CATSRDPPGSGGNIQYF. The CDR3 DNA sequence: TGTGCCACCAGCAGAGATCCCCCGGGTAGCGGGGGAAACATTCAGTACTTC.

This clone was counted once. This rearrangement joins TRBV5-4 to TRBJ2-1, with D maybe TRBD2 (5 bases). CDR1 SGHNT and CDR2 YYREEE come from the germline V gene (reference sequence). The ends were cut back, 6 bases at V and 7 bases at J, with 17 bases in the middle. This CDR3 is built from 14 residues. CDR3 DNA: TGTGCCAGCACCTCCGAGGGAGTCCATAATGAGCAGTTCTTC. This codes for CASTSEGVHNEQFF.

The CDR3 DNA sequence: TGTGCCAGCAGCCCACAGGGTATAGGCTCACCCCTCCACTTT. Encoded protein: CASSPQGIGSPLHF. This chain joins TRBV7-3 and TRBJ1-6, with D possibly matching TRBD1 (6 bases). Germline assignment: CDR1 SGHTA and CDR2 FQGTGA. CDR3 length: 14 amino acids. The germline V and J ends were trimmed by 5 bases and 10 bases, with 15 bases remaining between them.

The chain joins TRBV10-3 to TRBJ1-6; D perhaps matches TRBD1 (5 bases). The CDR3 has 15 amino acids. V was clipped by 6 bases and J by 7 bases, with 16 bases between them. Germline V gives CDR1 ENHRY, CDR2 SYGVKD. The CDR3 loop reads CAIREDKVNNSPLHF. CDR3 sequence (DNA): TGTGCCATCAGAGAGGACAAAGTTAACAATTCACCCCTCCACTTT.

V usage is TRBV18 and J usage is TRBJ1-1; D possibly corresponds to TRBD1 (5 bases). Germline V lookup: CDR1 KGHSH, CDR2 LQKENI. V lost 2 bases and J lost 6, with 10 bases in between. The CDR3 totals 13 residues. CDR3 protein: CASSPDSGAEAFF. The CDR3 nucleotides are TGTGCCAGCTCACCAGACAGTGGGGCTGAAGCTTTCTTT. The whole variable domain, filled in from reference TRBV18 and TRBJ1-1, reads NAGVMQNPRHLVRRRGQEARLRCSPMKGHSHVYWYRQLPEEGLKFMVYLQKENIIDESGMPKERFSAEFPKEGPSILRIQQVVRGDSAAYFCASSPDSGAEAFFGQGTRLTVV.

The chain is built from TRBV18 and TRBJ2-5; 10 nucleotides match TRBD1. V was clipped by 5 bases and J by 4 bases; unmatched bases: 10. Per germline, CDR1 KGHSH and CDR2 LQKENI. The CDR3 length is 16 residues. The chain's CDR3 is CASSEATGGISETQYF. The CDR3 DNA is TGTGCCAGCTCAGAAGCGACAGGGGGCATCTCAGAGACCCAGTACTTC.

A single count supports this clone. The chain links TRBV28 to TRBJ1-1; TRBD1 aligns across 7 bases. Germline V gene data show CDR1 as MDHEN and CDR2 as SYDVKM. There are 12 residues in the CDR3. With V trimmed by 2 bases and J by 10 bases, 4 bases remained unmatched. The CDR3 DNA reads as TGTGCCAGCAGTTTAGGGACAGCGGGAGCTTTCTTT. Encoded protein: CASSLGTAGAFF.

This chain links TRBV27 with TRBJ2-6; 7 nucleotides agree with TRBD1. The germline V gene encodes CDR1 MNHEY and CDR2 SMNVEV (reference sequence). CDR3 length: 17 residues. After removal of 3 bases from V and 0 bases from J, the junction contained 5 bases not matched to a gene. The CDR3 is CASSFTGAPSGANVLTF. The CDR3 DNA is TGTGCCAGCAGTTTTACAGGGGCCCCCTCTGGGGCCAACGTCCTGACTTTC. Drawing the rest from reference TRBV27 and TRBJ2-6, the complete variable domain is EAQVTQNPRYLITVTGKKLTVTCSQNMNHEYMSWYRQDPGLGLRQIYYSMNVEVTDKGDVPEGYKVSRKEKRNFPLILESPSPNQTSLYFCASSFTGAPSGANVLTFGAGSRLTVL.

This chain uses TRBV5-1 with TRBJ1-1; tentative D call: TRBD1 (5 bases). This CDR3 comprises 15 residues. CDR1 is SGHRS and CDR2 is YFSETQ in the germline V gene. Deletions cut 1 base from V and 2 bases from J, with 12 bases between. This chain's CDR3 is CASSLSRQINTEAFF. CDR3 in DNA: TGCGCCAGCAGCTTGTCTCGACAGATTAACACTGAAGCTTTCTTT. Looking up the rest from reference TRBV5-1 and TRBJ1-1 gives the full variable domain: KAGVTQTPRYLIKTRGQQVTLSCSPISGHRSVSWYQQTPGQGLQFLFEYFSETQRNKGNFPGRFSGRQFSNSRSEMNVSTLELGDSALYLCASSLSRQINTEAFFGQGTRLTVV.

The chain recombines TRBV25-1 with TRBJ1-4, with 12 bases matching TRBD1. V lost 8 bases and J lost 8; bases outside the gene matches: 9. In germline, CDR1 is MGHDK, CDR2 SYGVNS. The CDR3 length is 15 residues. The CDR3, as DNA: TGTGCCAGCGCTATAGCCGGGACAGGGGGCGAAAAACTGTTTTTT. This sequence encodes CASAIAGTGGEKLFF.

The chain has TRBV19 and TRBJ2-1; 13 nucleotides match TRBD2. There are 15 residues in the CDR3. Germline trimming cut 4 bases from V and 5 bases from J; bases unmatched to any gene: 2. CDR1 and CDR2 from the germline V gene are LNHDA and SQIVND (reference sequence). The CDR3 bases are TGTGCCAGTAGTACGGGACTAGCGGGAAACAATGAGCAGTTCTTC. It specifies CASSTGLAGNNEQFF.

This clone appeared once. The rearrangement uses TRBV5-6 and TRBJ2-5, with 7 bases aligning to TRBD1. Germline V gene lookup returns CDR1 SGHDT and CDR2 YYEEEE. V lost 4 bases and J lost 5; bases outside the gene matches: 8. The CDR3 spans 14 residues. In DNA form, the CDR3 reads TGTGCCAGCAGCAACGGACAGGCTGGGGAGACCCAGTACTTC. This codes for CASSNGQAGETQYF. Drawing the rest from reference TRBV5-6 and TRBJ2-5, the complete variable domain is DAGVTQSPTHLIKTRGQQVTLRCSPKSGHDTVSWYQQALGQGPQFIFQYYEEEERQRGNFPDRFSGHQFPNYSSELNVNALLLGDSALYLCASSNGQAGETQYFGPGTRLLVL.

This rearrangement joins TRBV28 to TRBJ2-1; TRBD2 agrees at 8 bases. V gave up 2 bases and J gave up 1 base; unmatched junction bases: 1. Germline V gene lookup returns CDR1 MDHEN and CDR2 SYDVKM. CDR3 length equals 15 residues. CDR3 loop: CASSLAGGSYNEQFF. CDR3 coding DNA: TGTGCCAGCAGTTTAGCGGGAGGTTCCTACAATGAGCAGTTCTTC.

Notes on this clone: At the DNA level, this CDR3 is encoded by other sequences in the same sample as well. The gene calls are TRBV18 and TRBJ1-5, with D hard to call. Germline loops: CDR1 KGHSH, CDR2 LQKENI. Trimming removed 3 bases at V and 1 base at J, with 4 bases between. This CDR3 region has 13 residues. The CDR3 region has the DNA TGTGCCAGCTCACCGTCAAGCAATCAGCCCCAGCATTTT. It is translated as CASSPSSNQPQHF. The whole variable domain, filled in from reference TRBV18 and TRBJ1-5, reads NAGVMQNPRHLVRRRGQEARLRCSPMKGHSHVYWYRQLPEEGLKFMVYLQKENIIDESGMPKERFSAEFPKEGPSILRIQQVVRGDSAAYFCASSPSSNQPQHFGDGTRLSIL.

This clone was observed a few times. The rearrangement joins TRBV7-2 to TRBJ2-7; 7 bases align to TRBD1. Looked up from germline, CDR1 is SGHTA and CDR2 is FQGNSA. The CDR3 runs to 14 residues. V dropped 4 bases and J dropped 0; count of bases not matched to a gene: 3. CDR3 residues: CASSWTGDSYEQYF. DNA of the CDR3: TGTGCCAGCAGCTGGACAGGCGACTCCTACGAGCAGTACTTC. The full variable domain, completed using reference TRBV7-2 and TRBJ2-7, is GAGVSQSPSNKVTEKGKDVELRCDPISGHTALYWYRQSLGQGLEFLIYFQGNSAPDKSGLPSDRFSAERTGGSVSTLTIQRTQQEDSAVYLCASSWTGDSYEQYFGPGTRLTVT.

This clone was detected only a few times. The CDR3 nucleotides read TGTGCCAGTAGCGGGAGGGGTCTACGCGAGCAGTACTTC. It is translated as CASSGRGLREQYF. The J gene is TRBJ2-7, the V gene TRBV19, with TRBD2 matching over 8 bases. CDR3 length: 13 residues. The ends lost 6 bases at V and 6 bases at J; junction bases unmatched: 7. CDR1 is LNHDA, CDR2 SQIVND, per germline (reference sequence).

V usage is TRBV19 and J usage is TRBJ1-2, with TRBD1 identical over 8 bases. The junction had 6 bases not matched to a gene; V was cut back by 6 bases and J by 6 bases. From germline, CDR1 is LNHDA and CDR2 SQIVND (reference sequence). CDR3 length: 13 amino acids. CDR3 loop: CASRVDRVDGYTF. CDR3 bases: TGTGCCAGTAGAGTGGACAGGGTAGATGGCTACACCTTC. Based on the CDR3 plus reference TRBV19 and TRBJ1-2, the full variable domain is DGGITQSPKYLFRKEGQNVTLSCEQNLNHDAMYWYRQDPGQGLRLIYYSQIVNDFQKGDIAEGYSVSREKKESFPLTVTSAQKNPTAFYLCASRVDRVDGYTFGSGTRLTVV.

The chain combines TRBV11-2 with TRBJ2-7, with D perhaps TRBD1 (5 bases). The CDR3 is made up of 15 amino acids. The germline gives CDR1 SGHAT, CDR2 FQNNGV. The ends were cut back, 5 bases at V and 0 bases at J, with 14 bases in the middle. CDR3 coding DNA: TGTGCCAGCAGCGCGAAGGGGTCGAGCTCCTACGAGCAGTACTTC. This translates into CASSAKGSSSYEQYF.

This chain uses TRBV4-1 with TRBJ2-3; 10 positions match TRBD2. The V segment lost 1 base and the J segment 6 bases; nucleotides outside the gene matches: 7. This CDR3 spans 16 amino acids. CDR1 and CDR2 from the germline V gene are MGHRA and YSYEKL. The CDR3 coding sequence is TGCGCCAGCAGCCAAGTGATAGCGGGAGGTCCTGATACGCAGTATTTT. Translation gives CASSQVIAGGPDTQYF.

CDR3 coding DNA: TGTGCCAGCAGTTTTCGGGGCTACGAGCAGTACTTC. It translates to CASSFRGYEQYF. This chain joins TRBV27 and TRBJ2-7; D may be TRBD2 (5 bases). V was pared by 3 bases and J by 3 bases, with 6 bases between. Germline V gene lookup returns CDR1 MNHEY and CDR2 SMNVEV (reference sequence). This CDR3 spans 12 amino acids.

V gene TRBV28 combines with J gene TRBJ2-5; no clear D. In germline, CDR1 is MDHEN, CDR2 SYDVKM. This CDR3 contains 14 residues. V lost 10 bases to trimming and J lost 1 base, with 16 bases between them. The CDR3: CATIPDRGQETQYF. The CDR3 bases are TGTGCCACCATACCCGACCGCGGCCAAGAGACCCAGTACTTC.

The chain carries TRBV5-1 and TRBJ2-5; D is possibly TRBD1 (5 bases). There are 14 residues in the CDR3. The V and J ends lost 0 bases and 4 bases respectively, with 10 bases between them. In germline, CDR1 is SGHRS, CDR2 YFSETQ. The CDR3 nucleotides are TGCGCCAGCAGCTTGGAGGGCAGGGTAGAGACCCAGTACTTC. As protein: CASSLEGRVETQYF.

The gene calls are TRBV6-4 and TRBJ2-6; D remains unclear. The length of the CDR3 is 14 residues. Germline CDR1 MRHNA, CDR2 SNTAGT. Trimming pared 6 bases from V and 4 bases from J, leaving 10 bases between. The CDR3 spells CASSPSLGANVLTF. Here the CDR3 DNA reads TGTGCCAGCAGCCCTTCTCTCGGGGCCAACGTCCTGACTTTC.

The chain carries TRBV10-2 and TRBJ2-1; D is unclear. V lost 0 bases to trimming and J lost 0 bases, with 9 bases between them. Germline-derived CDR1 and CDR2 are WSHSY and SAAADI. This CDR3 spans 16 amino acids. The CDR3 region is CASSESLRSSYNEQFF. DNA for the CDR3: TGCGCCAGCAGTGAGTCTTTGCGGAGCTCCTACAATGAGCAGTTCTTC.

The V call is TRBV6-1, the J call TRBJ2-1, with 11 bases that match TRBD2. The CDR3 runs 16 residues. CDR1 and CDR2 from the germline V gene are MNHNS and SASEGT. Trimming cost V 4 bases and J 3 bases; bases outside gene matches: 5. CDR3 sequence: CASSVGTSGYYNEQFF. As DNA, the CDR3 is TGTGCCAGCAGTGTTGGGACTAGCGGTTACTACAATGAGCAGTTCTTC.

The chain recombines TRBV27 with TRBJ2-5; D is perhaps TRBD1 (6 bases). This CDR3 is built from 16 residues. Deletions cut 3 bases from V and 2 bases from J, with 16 bases between. Germline V lookup: CDR1 MNHEY, CDR2 SMNVEV (reference sequence). As DNA, the CDR3 is TGTGCCAGCAGTTTGGGGCCCGGGACACCTCAAGAGACCCAGTACTTC. It specifies CASSLGPGTPQETQYF.

This chain uses TRBV6-5 with TRBJ2-1; D is perhaps TRBD2 (5 bases). The CDR3 has 14 residues. The V gene's germline CDR1 is MNHEY and CDR2 SVGAGI. The V and J ends lost 5 bases and 0 bases respectively, with 8 bases between them. As DNA, the CDR3 is TGTGCCAGCAGTAGCGGTAGCTCCTACAATGAGCAGTTCTTC. This translates into CASSSGSSYNEQFF.

J is TRBJ2-7 and V is TRBV7-6, with 11 bases identical to TRBD1. Per germline, CDR1 SGHVS and CDR2 FNYEAQ. This CDR3 has 14 residues. The J segment lost 8 bases and the V segment lost 4 bases, leaving 7 bases of the junction unmatched. The CDR3 sequence: CASSSPGTGGQQYF. The CDR3 DNA reads as TGTGCCAGCAGCTCTCCCGGGACAGGGGGTCAGCAGTACTTC.

The genes are TRBV6-5 and TRBJ2-7; D ambiguous. The germline V gene encodes CDR1 MNHEY and CDR2 SVGAGI. V gave up 5 bases and J gave up 0 bases, with 14 bases separating them. The length of the CDR3 is 15 residues. The CDR3 DNA reads as TGTGCCAGCAGTCGAGGATCGGTGAGCTCCTACGAGCAGTACTTC. Residues: CASSRGSVSSYEQYF.

The chain employs TRBV7-2 and TRBJ2-2; D gene unclear. Germline V gives CDR1 SGHTA, CDR2 FQGNSA. The CDR3 has 14 amino acids. The germline V and J ends were trimmed by 4 bases and 6 bases, with 12 bases remaining between them. The CDR3: CASSYAMVSGELFF. For the CDR3, the DNA is TGTGCCAGCAGCTACGCTATGGTATCCGGGGAGCTGTTTTTT.